Listed here is a single TCR beta chain. V gave up 4 bases and J gave up 5 bases; unmatched junction bases: 8. There are 15 residues in the CDR3. Looked up from germline, CDR1 is SGHDT and CDR2 is YYEEEE. The authors' processing: Amplification of reference gene primers provided the estimated nucleated cell counts. Clones were read by immunoSEQ multiplex PCR, and TCRdb kept only the in-frame ones, dropping some. V and J calls and clone size are given by that table; D and trimming were obtained from the DNA. Of under 45,000 clones listed, approximately 80% are singletons. This record belongs to a study of blood T cell repertoires in COVID-19. Study information: The study drew acute and convalescent COVID-19 samples from the United States, Italy and Spain. Sources were T cells, B-cell-depleted T cells, or PBMCs; the material itself was cDNA or gDNA.

The source material was peripheral blood. The gene calls are TRBV5-6 and TRBJ2-5; 10 bases map to TRBD1. This sequence was found in a human donor with acute or convalescent COVID-19. The donor label of this sample is uncertain. CDR3 sequence (DNA): TGTGCCAGCAGCCCGCCGGGACAGGGGAAGGAGACCCAGTACTTC. It encodes CASSPPGQGKETQYF. The full variable domain, its missing parts supplied by reference TRBV5-6 and TRBJ2-5, is DAGVTQSPTHLIKTRGQQVTLRCSPKSGHDTVSWYQQALGQGPQFIFQYYEEEERQRGNFPDRFSGHQFPNYSSELNVNALLLGDSALYLCASSPPGQGKETQYFGPGTRLLVL.